One sample yielded the 5 T cell receptor beta chains listed below, sequenced in a study of blood T cell repertoires in COVID-19. TCRdb keeps only in-frame clones here, not all; method: immunoSEQ multiplex PCR. The sample consists of about 100,000 clones, about 92% of them appearing once. The sample consisted of peripheral blood. These receptors came from a man between 18 and 35 years old with COVID-19, enrolled during active disease.

The J gene is TRBJ2-7, the V gene TRBV3-1 (or the pseudogene TRBV3-2); tentative D call: TRBD1 (5 bases). Germline V gene sequence: CDR1 LGHDT, CDR2 YNNKEL (reference sequence). Deletions cut 1 base from V and 2 bases from J, with 9 bases between. CDR3 length: 14 amino acids. CDR3: CASSQVSGPYEQYF. The CDR3 DNA follows: TGTGCCAGCAGCCAAGTCTCAGGGCCCTACGAGCAGTACTTC.

The rearrangement joins TRBV13 to TRBJ1-3; a possible D gene is TRBD1 (6 bases). Germline assignment: CDR1 PRHDT and CDR2 FYEKMQ (reference sequence). The CDR3 has 15 amino acids. The V end was cut by 4 bases, the J end by 2 bases, with 12 bases between. The CDR3 region has the DNA TGTGCCAGCAGCTATCAAACAGGGCCTGGAAACACCATATATTTT. Protein sequence: CASSYQTGPGNTIYF.

V is TRBV6-1 and J is TRBJ2-2; the D gene is possibly TRBD2 (5 bases). The CDR3 contains 14 residues. The germline V gene has CDR1 MNHNS and CDR2 SASEGT. Deletions cut 0 bases from V and 8 bases from J, with 10 bases between. In nucleotides, the CDR3 is TGTGCCAGCAGTGAAGCGAGCGGATCGGGGGAGCTGTTTTTT. Translating it yields CASSEASGSGELFF.

The V and J genes are TRBV6-5 and TRBJ2-7; perhaps TRBD1 as D (7 bases). This CDR3 contains 15 residues. The germline V gene has CDR1 MNHEY and CDR2 SVGAGI. Trimming pared 6 bases from V and 1 base from J, leaving 16 bases between. DNA of the CDR3: TGTGCCAGCAGGGTACAGGGGAGCGGGTCCTACGAGCAGTACTTC. Translation: CASRVQGSGSYEQYF.

The rearrangement joins TRBV5-1 to TRBJ2-2; D is possibly TRBD2 (6 bases). Germline V gene sequence: CDR1 SGHRS, CDR2 YFSETQ. The CDR3 covers 20 residues. Trimming left V 5 bases short and J 3 bases short, with 29 bases between. The CDR3 protein is CASSPLDVASARRDTGELFF. CDR3 sequence (DNA): TGCGCCAGCAGTCCCCTAGATGTTGCTAGCGCCAGACGGGACACCGGGGAGCTGTTTTTT.